Below, one T cell receptor beta chain is given with its context. The antigen is not known. V was trimmed by 5 bases and J by 0 bases, leaving 10 bases between them. CDR3 length: 14 amino acids. Germline V gene data show CDR1 as PRHDT and CDR2 as FYEKMQ (reference sequence). These data come from a study of T cells and Merkel cell carcinoma outcomes. Assay used: immunoSEQ multiplex PCR; TCRdb lists only in-frame clones, some missing. The data show roughly 15,000 clones, with roughly 90% seen just once and about 2% held by the top ten. Whole-study results and caveats: Repertoire plus T-cell density reportedly predicted Merkel cell carcinoma outcomes.

The source of this sequence is a human donor with Merkel cell carcinoma. The V and J genes are TRBV13 and TRBJ1-1; D unresolved. Sequenced: tumor tissue from Merkel cell carcinoma. CDR3 sequence (DNA): TGTGCCAGCAGCACCATACAGATGAACACTGAAGCTTTCTTT. This translates into CASSTIQMNTEAFF.